The 20 T cell receptor beta chains below all came from one sample that was sequenced in a study of blood T cell repertoires in COVID-19 (dated by TCRdb to about 2020). Library construction relied on the immunoSEQ multiplex PCR assay. TCRdb limited this immuneACCESS table to in-frame rearrangements with V and J called. A share of clones is missing; checked studies link under half to unresolved V genes, and the rest is unexplained. In this sample the table shows around 330,000 clones, about nine tenths of which occur a single time. The ten top clones hold approximately 5.2% of the sample. The specimen sequenced was PBMCs or T cells enriched from blood (not recorded which). The origin of the receptors is a man aged 60 to 69 who had recovered from COVID-19.

The chain links TRBV24-1 to TRBJ1-6; possibly TRBD1 for D (5 bases). The V end lost 9 bases, the J end lost 4 bases, and 21 bases lay between the germline ends. This CDR3 comprises 17 residues. The germline CDR1 and CDR2 sequences are KGHDR and SFDVKD. CDR3 sequence reads: CATPKMQGLDYNSPLHF. The CDR3 region has the DNA TGTGCCACCCCCAAAATGCAGGGCCTAGATTATAATTCACCCCTCCACTTT.

This rearrangement joins TRBV5-6 to TRBJ1-6; tentatively, D is TRBD1 (5 bases). The CDR3 consists of 16 residues. Germline V lookup: CDR1 SGHDT, CDR2 YYEEEE. V lost 4 bases, J lost 10 bases, and 21 bases lay in between. The CDR3 DNA is TGTGCCAGCAGCCCCGAGGGGAGGCTCCCTGGGTCACCCCTCCACTTT. Translation gives CASSPEGRLPGSPLHF.

This chain links TRBV18 with TRBJ2-2; D may be TRBD2 (5 bases). This CDR3 is built from 15 residues. V was clipped by 1 base and J by 3 bases, with 9 bases between them. The germline V gene has CDR1 KGHSH and CDR2 LQKENI. In DNA, the CDR3 is TGTGCCAGCTCACCACTCTCGGGGTACACCGGGGAGCTGTTTTTT. Its translation is CASSPLSGYTGELFF.

The chain couples TRBV19 to TRBJ1-2, with 8 bases that match TRBD1. CDR3 length: 16 amino acids. The germline V gene encodes CDR1 LNHDA and CDR2 SQIVND (reference sequence). The ends lost 5 bases at V and 6 bases at J; junction bases unmatched: 14. CDR3 protein: CASSLQIQGAKNGYTF. CDR3 DNA sequence: TGTGCCAGTAGTCTACAAATCCAGGGGGCTAAGAATGGCTACACCTTC.

J is TRBJ2-1 and V is TRBV5-5, with D possibly TRBD1 on 6 matching bases. The CDR3 covers 15 residues. Trimming cost V 2 bases and J 2 bases, with 11 bases left between them. Germline lookup yields CDR1 SGHKS and CDR2 YYEKEE (reference sequence). CDR3 sequence reads: CASSLQGPAYNEQFF. The CDR3 nucleotides are TGTGCCAGCAGCTTACAGGGTCCGGCCTACAATGAGCAGTTCTTC.

This sequence joins TRBV28 and TRBJ1-1; D is perhaps TRBD1 (6 bases). Trimming took 5 bases from V and 4 from J, leaving 17 bases between them. This CDR3 region has 15 residues. Germline values: CDR1 MDHEN, CDR2 SYDVKM. CDR3 DNA: TGTGCCAGCAGTGCTCTGGGACAAGGGAGCACTGAAGCTTTCTTT. Translating gives CASSALGQGSTEAFF.

This rearrangement joins TRBV7-9 to TRBJ2-1, with D possibly TRBD1 on 6 matching bases. The V end was cut by 6 bases, the J end by 3 bases, with 15 bases between. The germline CDR1 and CDR2 sequences are SEHNR and FQNEAQ (reference sequence). This CDR3 has 15 residues. Here the CDR3 DNA reads TGTGCCAGCAGACCTGACAGGAAACTCTACAATGAGCAGTTCTTC. It specifies CASRPDRKLYNEQFF.

CDR3 sequence reads: CASSEDDREYQPQHF. The CDR3 region has the DNA TGTGCCAGCAGTGAAGATGACAGGGAGTATCAGCCCCAGCATTTT. The genes are TRBV2 and TRBJ1-5, with 7 bases identical to TRBD1. J gave up 5 bases and V 1 base, and 5 bases lay outside the gene matches. Germline values: CDR1 SNHLY, CDR2 FYNNEI. The CDR3 length is 15 residues. Supplemented by reference TRBV2 and TRBJ1-5, the full variable domain reads EPEVTQTPSHQVTQMGQEVILRCVPISNHLYFYWYRQILGQKVEFLVSFYNNEISEKSEIFDDQFSVERPDGSNFTLKIRSTKLEDSAMYFCASSEDDREYQPQHFGDGTRLSIL.

The J gene is TRBJ1-2, the V gene TRBV3-1 (or the pseudogene TRBV3-2); TRBD1 aligns across 10 bases. This CDR3 is built from 15 residues. CDR1 is LGHDT and CDR2 is YNNKEL in the germline V gene (reference sequence). V was clipped by 5 bases and J by 8 bases; unmatched bases: 11. Here the CDR3 reads CASSTTGTGVGGYTF. The CDR3 nucleotides read TGTGCCAGCAGCACTACCGGGACAGGGGTCGGCGGCTACACCTTC.

This sequence joins TRBV5-1 and TRBJ1-2; TRBD1 matches 12 bases. The CDR3 contains 17 residues. V shed 4 bases and J 4 bases; nucleotides not matched to a gene: 11. Germline loops: CDR1 SGHRS, CDR2 YFSETQ. The CDR3 is CASSPGDRGLSSYGYTF. For the CDR3, the DNA is TGCGCCAGCAGCCCAGGGGACAGGGGGCTTTCATCCTATGGCTACACCTTC.

The CDR3 sequence is CASSYGTGSYGYTF. CDR3 coding DNA: TGTGCCAGCAGTTACGGGACAGGGTCTTATGGCTACACCTTC. The rearrangement uses TRBV6-5 and TRBJ1-2; 9 nucleotides align to TRBD1. CDR1 and CDR2 (germline): MNHEY, SVGAGI. The CDR3 totals 14 residues. With 2 bases clipped from V and 5 bases from J, the junction kept 3 bases outside the gene matches.

The DNA for the CDR3 is TGTGCCTGGAGTGTTCGGTCAAATCAGCCCCAGCATTTT. Its translation: CAWSVRSNQPQHF. The rearrangement links TRBV30 to TRBJ1-5; D is unclear. Trimming took 0 bases from V and 4 from J, leaving 7 bases between them. Germline CDR1 GTSNPN, CDR2 SVGIG (reference sequence). The CDR3 is made up of 13 amino acids.

This chain uses TRBV21-1 with TRBJ2-3; TRBD2 is the table's D call and was not checked against the DNA. TRBV21-1 is a pseudogene. The CDR3 has 20 amino acids. The DNA for the CDR3 is TGTGCCAGCAGCAAAGATGAGGGGCTGATCACTAGCGGACCCACAGATACGCAGTATTTT. It specifies CASSKDEGLITSGPTDTQYF.

The chain has TRBV24-1 and TRBJ1-1, with TRBD1 matching over 7 bases. The CDR3 covers 13 residues. In germline, CDR1 is KGHDR, CDR2 SFDVKD. V gave up 4 bases and J gave up 7 bases; unmatched junction bases: 5. CDR3: CATSDRTGNEAFF. CDR3 DNA sequence: TGTGCCACCAGTGACCGGACAGGAAATGAAGCTTTCTTT.

CDR3 amino acids: CASNSLPRHEWRGGEQFF. DNA of the CDR3: TGCGCCAGCAACTCTCTCCCAAGGCACGAGTGGCGGGGGGGTGAGCAGTTCTTC. The rearrangement links TRBV5-1 to TRBJ2-1; 9 bases map to TRBD2. The CDR3 length is 18 residues. V lost 6 bases and J lost 9; bases outside the gene matches: 22. In germline, CDR1 is SGHRS, CDR2 YFSETQ.

This clone appeared once. Here the CDR3 DNA reads TGTGCCAGCTCCCAGACAGAGTTGAACACTGAAGCTTTCTTT. Its protein product is CASSQTELNTEAFF. This rearrangement joins TRBV18 to TRBJ1-1; a weak D match, TRBD1 (5 bases). Germline CDR1 is KGHSH and CDR2 is LQKENI. The V end was cut by 6 bases, the J end by 0 bases, with 11 bases between. This CDR3 contains 14 residues. Drawing the rest from reference TRBV18 and TRBJ1-1, the complete variable domain is NAGVMQNPRHLVRRRGQEARLRCSPMKGHSHVYWYRQLPEEGLKFMVYLQKENIIDESGMPKERFSAEFPKEGPSILRIQQVVRGDSAAYFCASSQTELNTEAFFGQGTRLTVV.

The gene calls are TRBV27 and TRBJ2-5, with TRBD2 matching 8 bases. CDR3 length: 16 residues. Looked up from germline, CDR1 is MNHEY and CDR2 is SMNVEV (reference sequence). Losses at the gene ends were 6 bases for V and 1 base for J; bases not matched to a gene: 10. As DNA, the CDR3 is TGTGCCAGCAGACGCTTAGCGGGGAGGGCCCAAGAGACCCAGTACTTC. Residues: CASRRLAGRAQETQYF.

The V call is TRBV2, the J call TRBJ1-1; TRBD1 is a possible D gene (5 bases). Trimming took 6 bases from V and 7 from J, leaving 12 bases between them. This CDR3 is 12 amino acids long. Germline lookup yields CDR1 SNHLY and CDR2 FYNNEI. The CDR3 here is CASRIGHDEAFF. CDR3 bases: TGTGCCAGCAGGATAGGACATGATGAAGCTTTCTTT.

V usage is TRBV5-1 and J usage is TRBJ2-7; TRBD2 might be the D (6 bases). From germline, CDR1 is SGHRS and CDR2 YFSETQ. This CDR3 has 14 residues. Trimming pared 0 bases from V and 7 bases from J, leaving 14 bases between. In DNA form, the CDR3 reads TGCGCCAGCAGCTTGGTCGGGAGCGTCGGGGAGCAGTACTTC. Its translation: CASSLVGSVGEQYF.

The chain links TRBV18 to TRBJ2-3, with TRBD2 as a possible D gene (5 bases). The germline V gene encodes CDR1 KGHSH and CDR2 LQKENI. The germline V and J ends were trimmed by 2 bases and 5 bases, with 8 bases remaining between them. CDR3 length: 13 amino acids. In DNA, the CDR3 is TGTGCCAGCTCACCAAATCGGGGAGATACGCAGTATTTT. Protein product: CASSPNRGDTQYF.